This T cell receptor beta chain was recorded in a study of T cell clonality in common variable immunodeficiency. Whole-study findings and limits: Reportedly, TCR beta sequences from common variable immunodeficiency showed fewer deletions and N-nucleotide insertions. Fewer TCRbeta clones were shared among CVID subjects than controls.

Turning to this clone: Its antigen is currently unknown. Read data end 3 residues before the CDR3 end; the end is taken from the germline J gene.

Profiled with immunoSEQ multiplex PCR; TCRdb holds only in-frame clones, not every one. The repertoire yields over 13,000 clones, none seen only once; the top ten contain more than 7.5%. This CDR3 is 15 amino acids long. CDR1 and CDR2 (germline): MNHEY, SVGEGT. Trimming stripped 5 bases from V and 2 bases from J, with 16 bases between. The specimen sequenced was peripheral blood mononuclear cells. The clonotype was recovered from a human donor with common variable immunodeficiency. V gene TRBV6-2 or TRBV6-3 combines with J gene TRBJ2-7, with TRBD1 as a possible D gene (6 bases). The covered CDR3 bases are TGTGCCAGCAGTGCGGACAGAAAGATCGCCTACGAG. The encoded protein is CASSADRKIAYE. The complete CDR3 protein is CASSADRKIAYEQYF.